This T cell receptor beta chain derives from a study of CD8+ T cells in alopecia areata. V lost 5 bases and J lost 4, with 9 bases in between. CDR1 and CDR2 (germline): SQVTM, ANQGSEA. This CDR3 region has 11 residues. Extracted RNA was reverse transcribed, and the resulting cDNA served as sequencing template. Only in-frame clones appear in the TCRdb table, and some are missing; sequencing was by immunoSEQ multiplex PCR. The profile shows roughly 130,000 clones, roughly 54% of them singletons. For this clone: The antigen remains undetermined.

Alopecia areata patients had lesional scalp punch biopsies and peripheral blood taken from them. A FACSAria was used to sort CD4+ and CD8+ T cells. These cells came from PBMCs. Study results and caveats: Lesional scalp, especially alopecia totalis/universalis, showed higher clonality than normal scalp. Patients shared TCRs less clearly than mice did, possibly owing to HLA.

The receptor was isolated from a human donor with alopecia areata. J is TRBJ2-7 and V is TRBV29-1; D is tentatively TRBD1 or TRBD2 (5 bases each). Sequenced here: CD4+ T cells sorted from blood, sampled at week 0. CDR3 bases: TGCAGCGTTCGGGGCCATTACGAGCAGTACTTC. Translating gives CSVRGHYEQYF.